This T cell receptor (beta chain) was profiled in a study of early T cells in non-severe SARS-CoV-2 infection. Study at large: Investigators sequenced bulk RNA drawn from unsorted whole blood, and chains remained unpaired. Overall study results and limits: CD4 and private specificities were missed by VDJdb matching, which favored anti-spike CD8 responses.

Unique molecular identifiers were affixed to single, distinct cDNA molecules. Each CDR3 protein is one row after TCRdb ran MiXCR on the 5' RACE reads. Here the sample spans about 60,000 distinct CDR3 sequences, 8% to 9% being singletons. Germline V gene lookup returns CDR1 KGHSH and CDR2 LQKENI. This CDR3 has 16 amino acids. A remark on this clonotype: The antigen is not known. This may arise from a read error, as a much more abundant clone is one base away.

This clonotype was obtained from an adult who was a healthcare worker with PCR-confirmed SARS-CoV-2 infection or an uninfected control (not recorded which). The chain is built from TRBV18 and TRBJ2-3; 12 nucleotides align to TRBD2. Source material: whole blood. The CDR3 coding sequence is TGTACCAGCTCATCCGGACTAGCGGGGCGCGCAGATACGCAGTATTTT. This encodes CTSSSGLAGRADTQYF.